The rows below give T cell receptor beta chains drawn from one sample of a study of identical twins. MiXCR, applied by TCRdb to the 5' RACE reads, yields one record per CDR3 protein. The repertoire includes 1.5 million to 2 million distinct CDR3 sequences, around 29% of them detected once, and more than 0.25% sits in the top ten. The sequenced material came from cord blood. These receptors were obtained from a newborn girl in good health. Both conserved end residues are part of each CDR3. The order of the fields is D gene, clone size, V gene, J gene, CDR3 protein, CDR3 DNA. The D gene is left open where the match is weak. Clone size, where shown, is once, few, many, or a class for clones that have expanded.

>NA|NA|TRBV6-6|TRBJ1-5
CASSYSGRENQPQHF
TGTGCCAGCAGTTACTCTGGCAGGGAAAATCAGCCCCAGCATTTT
>TRBD1|many|TRBV4-2|TRBJ2-1
CASSQGDSFYNEQFF
TGTGCCAGCAGCCAAGGGGACAGTTTCTACAATGAGCAGTTCTTC
>NA|NA|TRBV10-3|TRBJ2-1
CAISQGTSYNEQFF
TGTGCCATCTCCCAAGGGACGTCCTACAATGAGCAGTTCTTC
>NA|few|TRBV16|TRBJ1-5
CASSQSKQSNQPQHF
TGTGCCAGCAGCCAATCTAAACAGAGCAATCAGCCCCAGCATTTT
>NA|NA|TRBV28|TRBJ2-7
CASSWVGANEQYF
TGTGCCAGCAGTTGGGTGGGGGCCAACGAGCAGTACTTC
>NA|NA|TRBV7-9|TRBJ2-7
CASSPPSGLLTYNEQYF
TGTGCCAGCAGCCCACCCTCGGGACTGCTTACCTACAATGAGCAGTACTTC
>NA|few|TRBV11-2|TRBJ2-7
CASPISYPQDSNHEQYF
TGTGCCAGCCCCATTTCCTACCCTCAGGACTCCAACCACGAGCAGTACTTC
>NA|NA|TRBV18|TRBJ1-1
CASSPDTKMNTGAFF
TGTGCCAGCTCACCAGACACAAAGATGAACACTGGAGCTTTCTTT
>TRBD1|NA|TRBV27|TRBJ2-4
CASSLSTGGLDIQYF
TGTGCCAGCAGTTTATCGACAGGGGGCTTGGACATTCAGTACTTC
>TRBD2|NA|TRBV10-3|TRBJ2-7
CAIRSASGRAYEQYF
TGTGCCATCAGGTCCGCGAGCGGGAGGGCCTACGAGCAGTACTTC
>TRBD2|NA|TRBV6-2/TRBV6-3|TRBJ2-3
CASRPTGRLAGVVDTQYF
TGTGCCAGCAGACCGACAGGGAGACTAGCGGGAGTAGTCGATACGCAGTATTTT
>NA|NA|TRBV6-1|TRBJ1-2
CASSESGGPDYGYTF
TGTGCCAGCAGTGAAAGTGGGGGACCTGACTATGGCTACACCTTC
>NA|many|TRBV5-1|TRBJ2-7
CASIRGDSYEQYF
TGCGCCAGCATTCGCGGGGACTCCTACGAGCAGTACTTC
>NA|few|TRBV20-1|TRBJ1-3
CSAGSSGNTIYF
TGCAGTGCCGGGAGTTCTGGAAACACCATATATTTT
>TRBD1|NA|TRBV5-1|TRBJ1-2
CASSSDTGDYGYTF
TGCGCCAGCAGCTCGGACACAGGGGACTATGGCTACACCTTC
>NA|few|TRBV20-1|TRBJ2-1
CSAAGDSWEQFF
TGCAGTGCGGCCGGGGACTCTTGGGAGCAGTTCTTC
>NA|few|TRBV24-1|TRBJ1-5
CATSDSDTEPQHF
TGTGCCACCAGTGATTCCGATACGGAGCCCCAGCATTTT
>TRBD2|NA|TRBV7-2|TRBJ2-7
CASSLGPGRLAGGGFEQYF
TGTGCCAGCAGCTTAGGGCCGGGTCGACTAGCGGGGGGAGGATTCGAGCAGTACTTC
>TRBD2|once|TRBV7-2|TRBJ2-3
CASSPILAGAYTDTQYF
TGTGCCAGCAGCCCTATTCTAGCGGGGGCCTACACAGATACGCAGTATTTT
>NA|NA|TRBV9|TRBJ1-2
CASSVVINYGYTF
TGTGCCAGCAGCGTAGTGATAAACTATGGCTACACCTTC
>NA|NA|TRBV4-2|TRBJ2-1
CASSQETPNRGGTYNEQFF
TGTGCCAGCAGCCAAGAGACCCCCAACAGGGGGGGAACCTACAATGAGCAGTTCTTC
>TRBD2|few|TRBV5-1|TRBJ2-5
CASSYIKKLAGQETQYF
TGCGCCAGCAGCTATATTAAGAAACTAGCGGGGCAAGAGACCCAGTACTTC
>NA|NA|TRBV3-1|TRBJ1-2
CASSSSTGSNGYIF
TGTGCCAGCAGCTCGTCGACAGGTTCGAATGGCTACATCTTC
>NA|NA|TRBV4-3|TRBJ2-1
CASSQDLVGNNEQFF
TGCGCCAGCAGCCAAGATCTTGTGGGAAACAATGAGCAGTTCTTC
>NA|many|TRBV6-5|TRBJ2-7
CASSYSPGAGDYEQYF
TGTGCCAGCAGTTACTCGCCGGGAGCGGGTGATTACGAGCAGTACTTC
>NA|many|TRBV5-1|TRBJ2-5
CASTLHPQETQYF
TGCGCCAGCACCCTCCATCCCCAAGAGACCCAGTACTTC
>NA|NA|TRBV14|TRBJ2-3
CASSPRLTTATQYF
TGTGCCAGCAGCCCGAGACTTACCACGGCTACGCAGTATTTT
>NA|NA|TRBV9|TRBJ2-1
CASSVGGQARYNEQFF
TGTGCCAGCAGCGTAGGAGGTCAGGCCCGGTACAATGAGCAGTTCTTC
>NA|few|TRBV7-8|TRBJ2-7
CASSSKTGNYEQYF
TGTGCCAGCAGCTCCAAGACAGGCAACTACGAGCAGTACTTC
>NA|NA|TRBV10-3|TRBJ1-2
CAIPGQTSYGYTF
TGTGCCATCCCCGGACAGACTAGCTATGGCTACACCTTC
>NA|NA|TRBV24-1|TRBJ1-5
CATSDPGGNQPQHF
TGTGCCACCAGTGATCCAGGGGGCAATCAGCCCCAGCATTTT
>TRBD1|few|TRBV28|TRBJ2-1
CASSHGTGGARIPYNEQFF
TGTGCCAGCAGTCACGGGACAGGGGGCGCTAGGATCCCTTACAATGAGCAGTTCTTC
>TRBD1|few|TRBV20-1|TRBJ2-3
CSARITGGTDTQYF
TGCAGTGCTAGAATTACAGGGGGCACAGATACGCAGTATTTT
>TRBD2|NA|TRBV6-1|TRBJ2-1
CASSPTAGGRNEQFF
TGTGCCAGCAGTCCTACCGCGGGAGGAAGGAATGAGCAGTTCTTC
>TRBD1|NA|TRBV11-2|TRBJ1-1
CASSSVRGRITEAFF
TGTGCCAGCAGCTCGGTCAGGGGGCGGATCACTGAAGCTTTCTTT
>NA|NA|TRBV6-2/TRBV6-3|TRBJ2-7
CASSYRRQGSSYEQYF
TGTGCCAGCAGTTATCGGCGGCAGGGCAGCTCCTACGAGCAGTACTTC
>TRBD2|NA|TRBV27|TRBJ2-3
CASSWTSASTDTQYF
TGTGCCAGCAGTTGGACTAGCGCTAGCACAGATACGCAGTATTTT
>NA|NA|TRBV2|TRBJ1-1
CARGRGEAFF
TGTGCCCGAGGGAGGGGTGAAGCTTTCTTT
>TRBD2|few|TRBV20-1|TRBJ2-1
CSAPGGLAAWSSYNEQFF
TGCAGTGCCCCCGGGGGACTAGCGGCCTGGAGCTCCTACAATGAGCAGTTCTTC
>NA|few|TRBV3-1|TRBJ2-3
CASSQEGRIHTDTQYF
TGTGCCAGCAGCCAAGAGGGGAGGATTCACACAGATACGCAGTATTTT
>NA|few|TRBV18|TRBJ2-5
CASSPEKETQYF
TGTGCCAGCTCACCAGAAAAAGAGACCCAGTACTTC
>TRBD1|few|TRBV5-1|TRBJ1-2
CASSLRDRNNYGYTF
TGCGCCAGCAGCTTGCGGGACAGAAATAACTATGGCTACACCTTC
>TRBD2|NA|TRBV7-2|TRBJ2-7
CASSLARLAGYNEQYF
TGTGCCAGCAGCTTAGCGCGGCTAGCGGGGTACAATGAGCAGTACTTC
>TRBD2|few|TRBV7-2|TRBJ2-3
CASSLRRGGSTIADTQYF
TGTGCCAGCAGCTTACGGCGGGGGGGAAGTACTATCGCAGATACGCAGTATTTT
>TRBD1|many|TRBV6-5|TRBJ2-7
CASSRQRQGTYEQYF
TGTGCCAGCAGCCGACAAAGACAGGGGACCTACGAGCAGTACTTC